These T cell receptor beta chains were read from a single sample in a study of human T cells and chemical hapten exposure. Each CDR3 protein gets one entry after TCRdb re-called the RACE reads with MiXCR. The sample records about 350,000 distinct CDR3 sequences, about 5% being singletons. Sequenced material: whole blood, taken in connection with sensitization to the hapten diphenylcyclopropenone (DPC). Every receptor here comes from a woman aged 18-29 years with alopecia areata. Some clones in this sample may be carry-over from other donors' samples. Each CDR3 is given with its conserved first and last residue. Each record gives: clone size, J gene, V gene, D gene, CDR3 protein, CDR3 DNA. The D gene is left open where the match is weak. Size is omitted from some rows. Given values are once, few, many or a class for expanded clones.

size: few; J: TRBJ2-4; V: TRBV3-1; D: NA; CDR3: CASSQEGWTDF; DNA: TGTGCCAGCAGCCAAGAGGGTTGGACCGACTTC
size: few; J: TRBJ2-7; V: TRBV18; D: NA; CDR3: CASSPIPGPSSYEQYF; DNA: TGTGCCAGCTCACCAATCCCGGGACCGTCTTCCTACGAGCAGTACTTC
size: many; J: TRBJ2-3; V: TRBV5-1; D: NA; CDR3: CASSLIGENTDTQYF; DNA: TGCGCCAGCAGCTTGATTGGAGAAAACACAGATACGCAGTATTTT
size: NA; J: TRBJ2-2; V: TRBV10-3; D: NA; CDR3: CAISESGDHDGELFF; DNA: TGTGCCATCAGTGAGTCCGGGGATCATGACGGGGAGCTGTTTTTT
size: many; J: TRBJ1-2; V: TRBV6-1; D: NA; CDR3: CASSETEFNYGYTF; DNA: TGTGCCAGCAGTGAGACAGAATTTAACTATGGCTACACCTTC
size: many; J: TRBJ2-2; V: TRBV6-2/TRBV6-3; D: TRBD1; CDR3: CASSYYPDRDGFNTGELFF; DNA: TGTGCCAGCAGTTACTATCCGGACAGGGACGGTTTTAACACCGGGGAGCTGTTTTTT
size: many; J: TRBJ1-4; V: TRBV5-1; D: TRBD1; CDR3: CASSSRQGASEKLFF; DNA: TGCGCCAGCAGCTCACGACAGGGGGCGAGTGAAAAACTGTTTTTT
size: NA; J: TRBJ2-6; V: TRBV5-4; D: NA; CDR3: CASSFGRYSGANVLTF; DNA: TGTGCCAGCAGCTTTGGTCGCTACTCTGGGGCCAACGTCCTGACTTTC
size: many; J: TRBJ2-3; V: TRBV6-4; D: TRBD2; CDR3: CASSEKSGGADTQYF; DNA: TGTGCCAGCAGTGAGAAGAGCGGGGGGGCAGATACGCAGTATTTT
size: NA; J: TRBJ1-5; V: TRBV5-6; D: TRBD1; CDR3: CASSSSSGGAGQPQHF; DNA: TGTGCCAGCAGCTCGTCTTCAGGGGGCGCGGGTCAGCCCCAGCATTTT
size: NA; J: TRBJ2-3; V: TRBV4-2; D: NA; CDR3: CASSQVAAGTDTQYF; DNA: TGTGCCAGCAGCCAAGTAGCTGCGGGCACAGATACGCAGTATTTT
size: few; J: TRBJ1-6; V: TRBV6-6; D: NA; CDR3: CASSYLQGPNSPLHF; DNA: TGTGCCAGCAGTTACCTGCAGGGACCTAATTCACCCCTCCACTTT
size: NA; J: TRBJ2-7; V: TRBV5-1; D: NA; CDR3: CASSQGVEQYF; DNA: TGCGCCAGCAGCCAAGGGGTCGAGCAGTACTTC
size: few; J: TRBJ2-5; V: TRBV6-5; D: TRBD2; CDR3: CASSYNGGGETQYF; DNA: TGTGCCAGCAGTTACAACGGCGGGGGGGAGACCCAGTACTTC
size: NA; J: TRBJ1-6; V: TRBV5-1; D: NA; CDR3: CASSSRPPSPLHF; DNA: TGCGCCAGCAGCTCCCGCCCCCCTTCACCCCTCCACTTT
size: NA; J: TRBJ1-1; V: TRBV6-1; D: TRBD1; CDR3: CASRMTGGTTEAFF; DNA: TGTGCCAGCAGAATGACAGGGGGAACGACTGAAGCTTTCTTT
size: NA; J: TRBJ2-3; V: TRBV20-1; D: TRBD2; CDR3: CSAASSGGTDTQYF; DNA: TGCAGTGCCGCGAGCAGCGGGGGCACAGATACGCAGTATTTT
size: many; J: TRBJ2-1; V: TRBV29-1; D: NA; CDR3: CSVDRRGSYNEQFF; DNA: TGCAGCGTTGATAGGCGGGGAAGCTACAATGAGCAGTTCTTC
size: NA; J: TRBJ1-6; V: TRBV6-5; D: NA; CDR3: CASSYVVGRAGNSPLHF; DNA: TGTGCCAGCAGTTACGTGGTGGGCAGGGCTGGGAATTCACCCCTCCACTTT
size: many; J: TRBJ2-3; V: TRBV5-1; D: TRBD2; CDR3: CASSLEAGGLTDTQYF; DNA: TGCGCCAGCAGCTTGGAAGCGGGGGGGCTCACAGATACGCAGTATTTT
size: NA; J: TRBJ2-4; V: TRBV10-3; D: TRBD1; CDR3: CAISELHTGGLNIQYF; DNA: TGTGCCATCAGTGAACTTCACACAGGGGGCCTAAACATTCAGTACTTC
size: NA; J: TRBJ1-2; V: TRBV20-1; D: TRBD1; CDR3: CSARRDRSNYGYTF; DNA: TGCAGTGCTAGAAGGGACAGGTCTAACTATGGCTACACCTTC
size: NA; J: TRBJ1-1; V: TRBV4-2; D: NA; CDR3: CASSQPSGTEAFF; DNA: TGTGCCAGCAGCCAACCTTCCGGGACAGAAGCTTTCTTT
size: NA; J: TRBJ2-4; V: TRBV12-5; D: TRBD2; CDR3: CASGLVLGGSGGPSSDYIQYF; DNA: TGTGCTAGTGGTTTGGTACTCGGGGGTAGCGGGGGCCCGAGTTCAGACTACATTCAGTACTTC
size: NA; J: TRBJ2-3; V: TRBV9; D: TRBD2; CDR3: CASSVELGHLAGARDTQYF; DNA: TGTGCCAGCAGCGTAGAGTTAGGACACTTAGCGGGAGCAAGAGATACGCAGTATTTT
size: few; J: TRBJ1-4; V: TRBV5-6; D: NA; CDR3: CASSFQGAPNEKLFF; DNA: TGTGCCAGCAGCTTTCAGGGCGCTCCTAATGAAAAACTGTTTTTT
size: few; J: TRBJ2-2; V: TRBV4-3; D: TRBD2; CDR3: CASSQIYPTSRLAGVDGTGELFF; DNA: TGCGCCAGCAGTCAAATCTATCCAACCTCGAGACTAGCGGGGGTCGACGGCACCGGGGAGCTGTTTTTT
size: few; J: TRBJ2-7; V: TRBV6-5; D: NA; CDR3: CASRGIYEQYF; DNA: TGTGCCAGCAGGGGGATCTACGAGCAGTACTTC
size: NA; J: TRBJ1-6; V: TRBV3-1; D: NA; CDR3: CASSSTGGMHSPLHF; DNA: TGTGCCAGCAGCTCCACGGGGGGAATGCATTCACCCCTCCACTTT
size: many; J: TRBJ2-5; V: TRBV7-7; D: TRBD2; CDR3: CASSPSGGPYQETQYF; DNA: TGTGCTAGCAGCCCTAGCGGGGGGCCGTACCAAGAGACCCAGTACTTC
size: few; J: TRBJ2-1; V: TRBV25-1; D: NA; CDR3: CASSSSGGDSLINEQFF; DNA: TGTGCCAGCAGTTCAAGTGGGGGGGACAGCCTAATCAATGAGCAGTTCTTC
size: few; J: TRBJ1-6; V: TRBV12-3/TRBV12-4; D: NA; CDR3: CASRETDGPLHF; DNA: TGTGCCAGCAGGGAGACGGATGGACCCCTCCACTTT
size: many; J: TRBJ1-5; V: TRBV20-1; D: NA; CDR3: CSAHTGYSNQPQHF; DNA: TGCAGTGCCCACACGGGCTATAGCAATCAGCCCCAGCATTTT
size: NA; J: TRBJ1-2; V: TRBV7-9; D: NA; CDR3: CASNKGIYGYTF; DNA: TGTGCCAGCAACAAAGGGATTTATGGCTACACCTTC